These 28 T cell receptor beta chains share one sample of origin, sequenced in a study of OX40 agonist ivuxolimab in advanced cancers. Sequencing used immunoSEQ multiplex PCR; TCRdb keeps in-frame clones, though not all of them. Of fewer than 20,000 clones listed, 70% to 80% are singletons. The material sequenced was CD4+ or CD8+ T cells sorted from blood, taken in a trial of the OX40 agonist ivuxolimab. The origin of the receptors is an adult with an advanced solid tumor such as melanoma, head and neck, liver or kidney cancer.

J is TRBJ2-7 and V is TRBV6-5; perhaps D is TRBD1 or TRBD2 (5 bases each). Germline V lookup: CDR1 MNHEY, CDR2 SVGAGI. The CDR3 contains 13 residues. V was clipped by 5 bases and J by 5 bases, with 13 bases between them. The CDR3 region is CASSVTGRDEQYF. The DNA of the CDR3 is TGTGCCAGCAGTGTAACGGGGCGCGACGAGCAGTACTTC.

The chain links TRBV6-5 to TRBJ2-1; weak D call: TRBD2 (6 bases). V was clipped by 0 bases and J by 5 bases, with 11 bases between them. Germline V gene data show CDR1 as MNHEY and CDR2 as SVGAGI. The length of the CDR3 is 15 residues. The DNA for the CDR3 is TGTGCCAGCAGTTACTCACTAGCAGAGAACAATGAGCAGTTCTTC. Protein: CASSYSLAENNEQFF.

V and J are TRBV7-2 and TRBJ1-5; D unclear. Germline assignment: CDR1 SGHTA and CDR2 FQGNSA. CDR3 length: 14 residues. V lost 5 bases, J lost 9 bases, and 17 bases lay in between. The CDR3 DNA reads TGTGCCAGCAGCCCGGAGGACGTAAAGGGGCCCCAGCATTTT. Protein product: CASSPEDVKGPQHF.

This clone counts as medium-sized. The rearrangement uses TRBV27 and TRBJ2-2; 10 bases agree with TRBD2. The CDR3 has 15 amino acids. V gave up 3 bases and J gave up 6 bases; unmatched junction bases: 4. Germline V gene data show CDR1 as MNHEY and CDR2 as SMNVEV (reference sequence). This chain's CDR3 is CASSFLAGEAGELFF. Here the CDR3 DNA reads TGTGCCAGCAGTTTTCTAGCGGGAGAGGCCGGGGAGCTGTTTTTT.

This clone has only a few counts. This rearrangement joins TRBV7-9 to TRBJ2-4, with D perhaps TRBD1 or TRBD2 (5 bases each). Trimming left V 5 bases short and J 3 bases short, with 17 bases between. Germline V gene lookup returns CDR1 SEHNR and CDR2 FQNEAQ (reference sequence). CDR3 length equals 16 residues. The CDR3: CASSLDWGSVKNIQYF. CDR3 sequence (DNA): TGTGCCAGCAGCCTAGACTGGGGGTCGGTCAAAAACATTCAGTACTTC.

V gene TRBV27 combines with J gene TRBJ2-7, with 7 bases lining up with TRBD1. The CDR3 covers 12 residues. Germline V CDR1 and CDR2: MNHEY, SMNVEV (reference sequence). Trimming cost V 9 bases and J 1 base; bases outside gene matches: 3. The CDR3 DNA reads TGTGCCAGTGGGGACAGTTCCTACGAGCAGTACTTC. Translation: CASGDSSYEQYF.

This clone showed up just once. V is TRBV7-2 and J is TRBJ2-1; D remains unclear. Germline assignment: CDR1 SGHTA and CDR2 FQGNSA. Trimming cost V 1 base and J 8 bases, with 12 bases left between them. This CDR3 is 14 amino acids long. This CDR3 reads CASSLGVRMDEQFF. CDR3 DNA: TGTGCCAGCAGCTTAGGGGTCAGGATGGATGAGCAGTTCTTC.

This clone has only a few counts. In nucleotides, the CDR3 is TGTGCCAGCAGTTATTCTGGCCCTGAAGCTTTCTTT. It translates to CASSYSGPEAFF. The gene calls are TRBV6-5 and TRBJ1-1; D is unclear. The length of the CDR3 is 12 residues. Looked up from germline, CDR1 is MNHEY and CDR2 is SVGAGI. V dropped 3 bases and J dropped 6 bases, with 8 bases sitting between them.

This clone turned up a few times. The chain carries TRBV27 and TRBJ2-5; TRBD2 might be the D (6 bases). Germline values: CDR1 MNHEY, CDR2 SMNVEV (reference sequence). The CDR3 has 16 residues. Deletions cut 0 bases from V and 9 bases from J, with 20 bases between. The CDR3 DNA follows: TGTGCCAGCAGTTTATCCGGCGGGACCCCCGGGGTGGCCCAGTACTTC. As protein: CASSLSGGTPGVAQYF.

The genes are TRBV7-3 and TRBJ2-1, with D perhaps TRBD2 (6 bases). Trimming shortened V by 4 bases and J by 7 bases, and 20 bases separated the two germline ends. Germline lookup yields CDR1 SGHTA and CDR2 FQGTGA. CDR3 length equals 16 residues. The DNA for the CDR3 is TGTGCCAGCAGCTACCGAACCGGGACTGCCGTTAATGAGCAGTTCTTC. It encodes CASSYRTGTAVNEQFF.

The DNA for the CDR3 is TGTGCCAGTAGTATTGGAGCGGGAGGGGCCTACAATGAGCAGTTCTTC. Translation gives CASSIGAGGAYNEQFF. The V gene is TRBV19, the J gene TRBJ2-1; 10 nucleotides agree with TRBD2. The ends lost 3 bases at V and 2 bases at J; junction bases unmatched: 4. CDR1 and CDR2 from the germline V gene are LNHDA and SQIVND (reference sequence). The CDR3 sequence is 16 residues long.

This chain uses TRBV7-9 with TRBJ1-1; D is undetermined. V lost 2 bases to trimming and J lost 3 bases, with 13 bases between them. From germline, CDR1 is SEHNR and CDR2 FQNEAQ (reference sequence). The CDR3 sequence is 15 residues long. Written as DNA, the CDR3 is TGTGCCAGCAGCTTATTACAGAATCTAGACACTGAAGCTTTCTTT. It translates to CASSLLQNLDTEAFF.

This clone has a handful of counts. The CDR3 spells CASSLQGALQPQHF. CDR3 sequence (DNA): TGTGCCAGCAGCTTGCAAGGGGCGCTTCAGCCCCAGCATTTT. The V gene is TRBV5-6, the J gene TRBJ1-5; D is perhaps TRBD1 (5 bases). Trimming pared 1 base from V and 6 bases from J, leaving 11 bases between. This CDR3 has 14 amino acids. In germline, CDR1 is SGHDT, CDR2 YYEEEE. The entire variable domain, with the rest obtained from reference TRBV5-6 and TRBJ1-5, is as follows: DAGVTQSPTHLIKTRGQQVTLRCSPKSGHDTVSWYQQALGQGPQFIFQYYEEEERQRGNFPDRFSGHQFPNYSSELNVNALLLGDSALYLCASSLQGALQPQHFGDGTRLSIL.

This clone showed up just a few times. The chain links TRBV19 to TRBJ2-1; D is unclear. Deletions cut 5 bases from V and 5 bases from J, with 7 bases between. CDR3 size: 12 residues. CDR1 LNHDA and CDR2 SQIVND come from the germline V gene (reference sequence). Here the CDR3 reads CASSPENNEQFF. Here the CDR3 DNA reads TGTGCCAGTAGTCCCGAAAACAATGAGCAGTTCTTC.

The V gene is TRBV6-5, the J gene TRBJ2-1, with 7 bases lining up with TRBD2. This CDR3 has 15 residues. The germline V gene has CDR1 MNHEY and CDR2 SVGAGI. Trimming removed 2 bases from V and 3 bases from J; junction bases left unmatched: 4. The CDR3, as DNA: TGTGCCAGCAGTTACGGGCGGGAGCTCTACAATGAGCAGTTCTTC. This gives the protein CASSYGRELYNEQFF.

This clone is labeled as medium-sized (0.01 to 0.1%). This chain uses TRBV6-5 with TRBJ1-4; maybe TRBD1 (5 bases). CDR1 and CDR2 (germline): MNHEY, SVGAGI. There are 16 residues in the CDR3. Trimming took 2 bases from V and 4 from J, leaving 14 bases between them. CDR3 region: CASSYLGGGDNEKLFF. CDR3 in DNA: TGTGCCAGCAGTTACCTCGGTGGGGGTGATAATGAAAAACTGTTTTTT.

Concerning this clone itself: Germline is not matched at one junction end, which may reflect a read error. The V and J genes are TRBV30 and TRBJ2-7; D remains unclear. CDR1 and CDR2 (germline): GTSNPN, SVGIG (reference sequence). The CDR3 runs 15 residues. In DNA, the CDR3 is TGTGCCTGGAGTGTACAAGGGCATGGTACCTACGAGCAGCACTTC. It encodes CAWSVQGHGTYEQHF.

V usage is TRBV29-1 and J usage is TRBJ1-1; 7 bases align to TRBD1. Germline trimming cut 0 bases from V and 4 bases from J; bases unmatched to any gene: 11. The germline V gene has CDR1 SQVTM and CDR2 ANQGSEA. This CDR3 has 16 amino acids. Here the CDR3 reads CSVEEGRGLYGTEAFF. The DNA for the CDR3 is TGCAGCGTTGAAGAAGGCAGGGGGTTGTACGGCACTGAAGCTTTCTTT.

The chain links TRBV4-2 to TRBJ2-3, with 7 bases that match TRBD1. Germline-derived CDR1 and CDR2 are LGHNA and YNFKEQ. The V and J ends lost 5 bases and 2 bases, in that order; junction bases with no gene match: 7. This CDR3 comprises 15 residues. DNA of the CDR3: TGTGCCAGCAGCTGGGGGACAGAAGTCACAGATACGCAGTATTTT. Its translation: CASSWGTEVTDTQYF.

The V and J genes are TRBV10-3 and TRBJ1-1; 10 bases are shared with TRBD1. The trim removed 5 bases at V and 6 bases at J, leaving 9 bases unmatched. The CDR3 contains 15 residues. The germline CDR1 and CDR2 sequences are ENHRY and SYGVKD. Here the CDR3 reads CAISPVTGGSPEAFF. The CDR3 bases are TGTGCCATCAGTCCTGTGACAGGGGGCAGCCCTGAAGCTTTCTTT.

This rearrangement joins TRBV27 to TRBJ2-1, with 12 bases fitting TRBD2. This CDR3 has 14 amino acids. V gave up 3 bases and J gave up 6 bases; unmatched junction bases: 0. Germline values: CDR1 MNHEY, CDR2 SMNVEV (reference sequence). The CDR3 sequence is CASSLGLAGNEQFF. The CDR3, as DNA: TGTGCCAGCAGTTTGGGACTAGCGGGCAATGAGCAGTTCTTC.

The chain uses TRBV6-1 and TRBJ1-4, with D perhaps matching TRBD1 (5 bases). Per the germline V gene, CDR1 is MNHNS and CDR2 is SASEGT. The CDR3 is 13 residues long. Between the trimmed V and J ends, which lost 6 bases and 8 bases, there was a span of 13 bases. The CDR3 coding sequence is TGTGCCAGCAGCTACGAAGGGGAAGAAAAACTGTTTTTT. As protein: CASSYEGEEKLFF.

Here the CDR3 reads CASSPDARGSGANVLTF. CDR3 sequence (DNA): TGCGCCAGCAGCCCGGACGCTAGGGGTTCCGGGGCCAACGTCCTGACTTTC. The chain employs TRBV4-3 and TRBJ2-6, with D perhaps matching TRBD1 (5 bases). With 4 bases removed from V and 4 bases from J, the gap between germline ends came to 17 bases. The CDR3 totals 17 residues. Germline CDR1 LGHNA, CDR2 YSLEER.

CDR3 in DNA: TGTGCCATCAGTGAGGGGTGGGGGGCGGCCGGGGAGCTGTTTTTT. This translates into CAISEGWGAAGELFF. The genes are TRBV10-3 and TRBJ2-2; D is possibly TRBD1 or TRBD2 (6 bases each). This CDR3 spans 15 amino acids. V dropped 2 bases and J dropped 6 bases, with 13 bases sitting between them. The germline CDR1 and CDR2 sequences are ENHRY and SYGVKD.

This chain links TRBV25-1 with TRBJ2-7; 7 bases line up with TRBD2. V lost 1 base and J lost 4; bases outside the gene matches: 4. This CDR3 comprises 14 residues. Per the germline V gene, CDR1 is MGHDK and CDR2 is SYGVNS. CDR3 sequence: CASSEWEGVYEQYF. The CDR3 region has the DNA TGTGCCAGCAGTGAATGGGAGGGTGTTTACGAGCAGTACTTC.

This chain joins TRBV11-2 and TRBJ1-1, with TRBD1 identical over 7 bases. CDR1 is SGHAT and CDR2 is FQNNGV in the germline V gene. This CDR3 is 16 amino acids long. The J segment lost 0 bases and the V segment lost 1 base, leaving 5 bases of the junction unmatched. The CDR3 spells CASSLGWGQLNTEAFF. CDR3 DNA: TGTGCCAGCAGCTTAGGATGGGGACAGTTGAACACTGAAGCTTTCTTT. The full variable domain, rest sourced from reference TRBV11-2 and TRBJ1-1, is EAGVAQSPRYKIIEKRQSVAFWCNPISGHATLYWYQQILGQGPKLLIQFQNNGVVDDSQLPKDRFSAERLKGVDSTLKIQPAKLEDSAVYLCASSLGWGQLNTEAFFGQGTRLTVV.

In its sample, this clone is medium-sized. CDR3 in amino acids: CAWGTGAGANVLTF. CDR3 sequence (DNA): TGTGCCTGGGGCACAGGGGCTGGGGCCAACGTCCTGACTTTC. V usage is TRBV30 and J usage is TRBJ2-6, with 7 bases matching TRBD1. CDR1 is GTSNPN, CDR2 SVGIG, per germline (reference sequence). The CDR3 extends over 14 amino acids. The V and J ends lost 5 bases and 2 bases, in that order; junction bases with no gene match: 3.

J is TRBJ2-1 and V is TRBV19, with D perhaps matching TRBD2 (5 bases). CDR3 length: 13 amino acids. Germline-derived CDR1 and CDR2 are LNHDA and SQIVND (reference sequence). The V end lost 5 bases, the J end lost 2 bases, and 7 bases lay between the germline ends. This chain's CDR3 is CASSLAPYNEQFF. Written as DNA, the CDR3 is TGTGCCAGTAGTCTAGCACCCTACAATGAGCAGTTCTTC.